The TCR beta chain described here comes from a study of cytomegalovirus exposure and HLA in healthy donors. In germline, CDR1 is SGDLS, CDR2 YYNGEE. The V end was cut by 0 bases, the J end by 2 bases, with 9 bases between. The CDR3 covers 15 residues. Researchers ran the PCR with 60 Vbeta and 13 Jbeta primers. TCRdb's copy holds only in-frame clones and misses some; the assay was immunoSEQ multiplex PCR. The sample records approximately 100,000 clones, more than 60% being singletons. The chain uses TRBV9 and TRBJ2-1; D call uncertain. This TCR was recovered from a female donor in good health and CMV-seronegative. Sequencing input: PBMCs. CDR3 DNA sequence: TGTGCCAGCAGCGTAGGGCGGCTAGCCTACAATGAGCAGTTCTTC. Translated: CASSVGRLAYNEQFF. The entire variable domain, with the rest obtained from reference TRBV9 and TRBJ2-1, is as follows: DSGVTQTPKHLITATGQRVTLRCSPRSGDLSVYWYQQSLDQGLQFLIQYYNGEERAKGNILERFSAQQFPDLHSELNLSSLELGDSALYFCASSVGRLAYNEQFFGPGTRLTVL.